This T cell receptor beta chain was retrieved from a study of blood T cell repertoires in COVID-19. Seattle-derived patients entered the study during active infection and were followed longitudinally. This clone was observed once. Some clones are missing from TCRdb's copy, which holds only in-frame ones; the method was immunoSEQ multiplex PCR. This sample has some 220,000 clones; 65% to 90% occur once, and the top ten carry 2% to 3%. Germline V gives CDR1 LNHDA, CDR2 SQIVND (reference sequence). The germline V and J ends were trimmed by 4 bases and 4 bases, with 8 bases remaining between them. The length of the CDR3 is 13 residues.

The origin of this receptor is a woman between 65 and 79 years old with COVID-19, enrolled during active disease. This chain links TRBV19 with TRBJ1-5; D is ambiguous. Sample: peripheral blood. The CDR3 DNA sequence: TGTGCCAGTAGTAGCGTATCAAATCAGCCCCAGCATTTT. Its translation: CASSSVSNQPQHF.